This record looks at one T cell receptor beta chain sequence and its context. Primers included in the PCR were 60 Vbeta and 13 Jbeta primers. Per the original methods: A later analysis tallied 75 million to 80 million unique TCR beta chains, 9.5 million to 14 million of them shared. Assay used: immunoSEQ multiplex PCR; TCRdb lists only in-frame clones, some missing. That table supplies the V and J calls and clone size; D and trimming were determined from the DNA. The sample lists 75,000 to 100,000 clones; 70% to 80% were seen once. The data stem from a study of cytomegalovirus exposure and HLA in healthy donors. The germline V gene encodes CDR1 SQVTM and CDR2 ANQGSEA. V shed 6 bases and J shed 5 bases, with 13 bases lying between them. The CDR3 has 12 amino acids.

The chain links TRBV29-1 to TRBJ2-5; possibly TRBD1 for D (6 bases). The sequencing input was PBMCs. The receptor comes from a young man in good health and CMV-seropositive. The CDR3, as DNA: TGCAGCGTGACCGGGACAAGGGAGACCCAGTACTTC. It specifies CSVTGTRETQYF. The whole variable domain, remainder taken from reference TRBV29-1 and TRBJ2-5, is SAVISQKPSRDICQRGTSLTIQCQVDSQVTMMFWYRQQPGQSLTLIATANQGSEATYESGFVIDKFPISRPNLTFSTLTVSNMSPEDSSIYLCSVTGTRETQYFGPGTRLLVL.